Presented here are 17 T cell receptor beta chains from one specimen sequenced in a study of T cell responses to AZD1222 COVID-19 vaccine. The table came from immunoSEQ multiplex PCR; TCRdb's copy has only in-frame clones and leaves some out. The table shows about 130,000 clones, with around 90% occurring only once. The specimen was peripheral blood, collected 28 days after the second AZD1222 dose. These receptors were collected from an adult who received the AZD1222 COVID-19 vaccine.

This clone was counted a single time. This specimen includes other DNA sequences encoding the same CDR3. The chain employs TRBV6-5 and TRBJ2-5; 9 positions match TRBD2. The trim removed 2 bases at V and 2 bases at J, leaving 6 bases unmatched. The germline CDR1 and CDR2 sequences are MNHEY and SVGAGI. CDR3 size: 16 residues. The CDR3 sequence: CASSYRGGGAQETQYF. As DNA, the CDR3 is TGTGCCAGCAGTTACCGCGGGGGGGGAGCTCAAGAGACCCAGTACTTC.

The CDR3 DNA follows: TGTGCCAGCAGCCAAGATTACAACAGAAATAATGGAGCTTTCTTT. Its protein product is CASSQDYNRNNGAFF. The rearrangement uses TRBV4-2 and TRBJ1-1; D call uncertain. Per germline, CDR1 LGHNA and CDR2 YNFKEQ. This CDR3 has 15 amino acids. V lost 0 bases and J lost 10, with 18 bases in between.

The gene calls are TRBV4-2 and TRBJ1-2; D might be TRBD1 (6 bases). CDR3 length equals 15 residues. CDR1 LGHNA and CDR2 YNFKEQ come from the germline V gene. V was trimmed by 0 bases and J by 5 bases, leaving 13 bases between them. The CDR3 loop reads CASSQEWTEVYGYTF. The DNA of the CDR3 is TGTGCCAGCAGCCAAGAGTGGACAGAGGTTTATGGCTACACCTTC.

The rearrangement links TRBV2 to TRBJ2-7; the D gene is possibly TRBD1 (6 bases). Germline lookup yields CDR1 SNHLY and CDR2 FYNNEI. The CDR3 length is 12 residues. V was cut by 6 bases and J by 8 bases, with 14 bases left in between. The CDR3 here is CASRLQGNQQYF. In DNA form, the CDR3 reads TGTGCCAGCAGACTACAGGGAAATCAGCAGTACTTC. Complete variable domain (other parts from reference TRBV2 and TRBJ2-7): EPEVTQTPSHQVTQMGQEVILRCVPISNHLYFYWYRQILGQKVEFLVSFYNNEISEKSEIFDDQFSVERPDGSNFTLKIRSTKLEDSAMYFCASRLQGNQQYFGPGTRLTVT.

The chain's CDR3 is CATSDQGASHNEQFF. The CDR3 DNA sequence: TGTGCCACCAGTGATCAGGGGGCGAGCCACAATGAGCAGTTCTTC. V is TRBV24-1 and J is TRBJ2-1; 8 bases are a match to TRBD1. After removal of 3 bases from V and 5 bases from J, the junction contained 5 bases not matched to a gene. The CDR3 runs 15 residues. Germline CDR1 and CDR2: KGHDR and SFDVKD.

The chain recombines TRBV27 with TRBJ2-7; 7 positions match TRBD1. The germline V gene encodes CDR1 MNHEY and CDR2 SMNVEV (reference sequence). V was clipped by 5 bases and J by 2 bases; unmatched bases: 6. This CDR3 region has 14 residues. CDR3 sequence: CASSPLDRTYEQYF. CDR3 DNA: TGTGCCAGCAGTCCCTTGGACAGGACCTACGAGCAGTACTTC.

This chain uses TRBV9 with TRBJ2-1; D call uncertain. Germline V gives CDR1 SGDLS, CDR2 YYNGEE. Deletions cut 0 bases from V and 5 bases from J, with 6 bases between. This CDR3 comprises 13 residues. Written as DNA, the CDR3 is TGTGCCAGCAGCGTAGGGCAGGACAATGAGCAGTTCTTC. This translates into CASSVGQDNEQFF.

This sequence joins TRBV10-1 and TRBJ1-3; tentative D call: TRBD1 (6 bases). CDR3 size: 15 residues. In germline, CDR1 is WNHNN, CDR2 SYGVQD (reference sequence). Trimming stripped 1 base from V and 4 bases from J, with 11 bases between. The CDR3 region is CASSELRGLGNTIYF. In DNA, the CDR3 is TGCGCCAGCAGTGAGTTAAGGGGGTTAGGAAACACCATATATTTT.

This clone came up a few times. Sequence at one end of the junction differs from germline and may be a read error. This sequence joins TRBV5-8 and TRBJ1-3; 7 bases map to TRBD1. There are 14 residues in the CDR3. In germline, CDR1 is SGHTS, CDR2 YDEGEE. CDR3 region: CASTLTGTGNTIYF. CDR3 nucleotides: TGTGCCAGCACCTTGACAGGGACTGGAAACACCATATATTTT. Full variable domain (outside the CDR3, taken from reference TRBV5-8 and TRBJ1-3): EAGVTQSPTHLIKTRGQQATLRCSPISGHTSVYWYQQALGLGLQFLLWYDEGEERNRGNFPPRFSGRQFPNYSSELNVNALELEDSALYLCASTLTGTGNTIYFGEGSWLTVV.

This chain uses TRBV3-1 (or the pseudogene TRBV3-2) with TRBJ2-2; 10 nucleotides align to TRBD2. There are 17 residues in the CDR3. The germline CDR1 and CDR2 sequences are LGHDT and YNNKEL (reference sequence). V shed 4 bases and J 5 bases; nucleotides not matched to a gene: 10. For the CDR3, the DNA is TGTGCCAGCAGCCGACTCGGGGGACTAGCGAGAACCGGGGAGCTGTTTTTT. Protein sequence: CASSRLGGLARTGELFF.

The chain uses TRBV7-9 and TRBJ1-2; TRBD1 aligns across 12 bases. V lost 4 bases and J lost 6; bases outside the gene matches: 6. The CDR3 length is 15 residues. CDR1 and CDR2 from the germline V gene are SEHNR and FQNEAQ (reference sequence). The DNA of the CDR3 is TGTGCCAGCAGCTCCCGGGACAGGGGGCGCGATGGCTACACCTTC. Its translation: CASSSRDRGRDGYTF.

There are a few counts of this clone. This chain links TRBV7-9 with TRBJ2-7; a weak D match, TRBD1 (6 bases). Trimming took 5 bases from V and 0 from J, leaving 11 bases between them. This CDR3 spans 14 amino acids. The germline gives CDR1 SEHNR, CDR2 FQNEAQ (reference sequence). The CDR3 here is CASSPPDSSYEQYF. Here the CDR3 DNA reads TGTGCCAGCAGCCCTCCGGACAGCTCCTACGAGCAGTACTTC.

This chain connects TRBV3-1 (or the pseudogene TRBV3-2) to TRBJ1-3, with TRBD1 matching 9 bases. V lost 4 bases, J lost 4 bases, and 5 bases stayed unmatched. Germline lookup yields CDR1 LGHDT and CDR2 YNNKEL (reference sequence). The CDR3 spans 15 residues. DNA for the CDR3: TGTGCCAGCAGCCGAGGGACAGGGTCAGGAAACACCATATATTTT. This sequence encodes CASSRGTGSGNTIYF.

This clone was observed once. The gene calls are TRBV6-5 and TRBJ1-4, with 9 nucleotides matching TRBD1. J gave up 7 bases and V 5 bases, and 8 bases lay outside the gene matches. The CDR3 length is 15 residues. Germline assignment: CDR1 MNHEY and CDR2 SVGAGI. CDR3 in DNA: TGTGCCAGCAGTAAGCCGGGACAGGGCCCTGAAAAACTGTTTTTT. This gives the protein CASSKPGQGPEKLFF.

The chain combines TRBV20-1 with TRBJ2-7; D perhaps matches TRBD2 (6 bases). The V and J ends lost 3 bases and 0 bases respectively, with 15 bases between them. The length of the CDR3 is 15 residues. Germline values: CDR1 DFQATT, CDR2 SNEGSKA (reference sequence). The CDR3: CSASGWRASSYEQYF. CDR3 sequence (DNA): TGCAGTGCTAGTGGGTGGAGGGCCAGCTCCTACGAGCAGTACTTC.

The chain uses TRBV2 and TRBJ1-4, with 7 bases fitting TRBD1. This CDR3 region has 15 residues. Germline loops: CDR1 SNHLY, CDR2 FYNNEI. V lost 3 bases and J lost 4; bases outside the gene matches: 5. CDR3 loop: CASSDRGAGNEKLFF. Here the CDR3 DNA reads TGTGCCAGCAGTGACAGGGGGGCGGGTAATGAAAAACTGTTTTTT.

This clone was seen a few times. The chain carries TRBV5-1 and TRBJ1-2; D is ambiguous. The CDR3 sequence is 15 residues long. Germline CDR1 is SGHRS and CDR2 is YFSETQ. V lost 4 bases and J 0 bases, leaving 13 bases between the germline ends. For the CDR3, the DNA is TGCGCCAGCAGCCTGCATCAAGCAGCTAACTATGGCTACACCTTC. It translates to CASSLHQAANYGYTF.